This TCR beta chain was profiled in a study of identifying expanded T cells in peripheral blood. Findings of the study overall: Clone count variance between roughly two-week samples rose with total template count. Differentially abundant clones: around 1.2 between replicates, 15 to 17 at around 15 days, over 18 at four.

During the collection period, no donor immune events like infections were recorded. With V trimmed by 6 bases and J by 9 bases, 10 bases remained unmatched. The length of the CDR3 is 14 residues. Germline V lookup: CDR1 MNHNS, CDR2 SASEGT. Sequencing used immunoSEQ multiplex PCR; TCRdb keeps in-frame clones, though not all of them. Of 75,000 to 95,000 clones listed, approximately 84% are singletons. Concerning this clone itself: Its antigen is not known.

The sequencing sample was made of blood. The TCR sequence derives from a person aged 18 to 69 in good health. V and J are TRBV6-1 and TRBJ1-5; 8 bases fit TRBD1. The CDR3 DNA follows: TGTGCCAGCAGGGCGACAGGGGAGGTCTGGCCCCAGCATTTT. This encodes CASRATGEVWPQHF.